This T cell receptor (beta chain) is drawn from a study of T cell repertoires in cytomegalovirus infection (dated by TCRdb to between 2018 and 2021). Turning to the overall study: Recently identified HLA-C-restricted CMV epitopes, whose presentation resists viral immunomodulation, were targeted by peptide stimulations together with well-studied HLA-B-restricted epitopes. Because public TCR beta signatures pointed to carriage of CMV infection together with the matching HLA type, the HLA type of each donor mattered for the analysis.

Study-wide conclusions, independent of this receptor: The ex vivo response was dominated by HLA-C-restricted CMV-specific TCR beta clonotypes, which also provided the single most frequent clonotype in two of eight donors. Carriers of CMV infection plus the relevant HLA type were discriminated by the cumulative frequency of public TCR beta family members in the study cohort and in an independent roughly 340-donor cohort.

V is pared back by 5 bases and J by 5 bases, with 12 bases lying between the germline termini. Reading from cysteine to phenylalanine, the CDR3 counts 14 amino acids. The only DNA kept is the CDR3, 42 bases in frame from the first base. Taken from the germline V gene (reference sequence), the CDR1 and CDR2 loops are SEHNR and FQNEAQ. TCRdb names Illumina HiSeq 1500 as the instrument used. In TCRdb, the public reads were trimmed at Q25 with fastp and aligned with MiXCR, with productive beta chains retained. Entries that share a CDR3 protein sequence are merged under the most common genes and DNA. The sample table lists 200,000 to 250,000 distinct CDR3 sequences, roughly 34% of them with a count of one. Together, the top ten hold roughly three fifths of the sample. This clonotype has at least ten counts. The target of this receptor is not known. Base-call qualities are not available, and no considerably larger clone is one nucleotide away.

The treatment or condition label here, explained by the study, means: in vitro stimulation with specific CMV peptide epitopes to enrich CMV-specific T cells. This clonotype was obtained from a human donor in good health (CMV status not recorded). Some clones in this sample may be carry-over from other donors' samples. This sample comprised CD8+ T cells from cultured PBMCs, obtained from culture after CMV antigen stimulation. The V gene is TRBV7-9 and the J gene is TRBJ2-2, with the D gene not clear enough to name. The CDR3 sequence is CASSQSYLTGELFF. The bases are TGTGCCAGCAGCCAAAGTTATCTGACCGGGGAGCTGTTTTTT.